Below, one T cell receptor (beta chain) is given with its context. The CDR3 length is 14 residues. CDR1 is SGHTA, CDR2 FQGTGA, per germline. V lost 8 bases to trimming and J lost 0 bases, with 13 bases between them. Per the original data handling: It was from reference gene primer amplification that nucleated cell counts were estimated. Here immunoSEQ multiplex PCR was the method, and the copy in TCRdb shows in-frame clones only, minus some. V, J and clone size are taken as reported in that table, and D and trimming were inferred from the DNA itself. The sample records approximately 150,000 clones, over 75% being singletons. This sample is drawn from a study of blood T cell repertoires in COVID-19. On the study more broadly: COVID-19 samples from acute and convalescent phases originated in the United States, Italy and Spain. The cDNA or gDNA used as material had been derived from T cells, B-cell-depleted T cells, or PBMCs.

The specimen sequenced was peripheral blood. The sequence derives from a woman aged 45 to 65 with acute or convalescent COVID-19. The V gene is TRBV7-3, the J gene TRBJ2-5; D is undetermined. This chain's CDR3 is CASSQAQYQETQYF. Written as DNA, the CDR3 is TGTGCCAGCTCCCAAGCACAGTACCAAGAGACCCAGTACTTC.